The clone carrying this T cell receptor (beta chain) has at least ten counts. By 5'RACE template switching, TCR cDNA was produced, with a universal primer site and UMIs added in the process. MiXCR was run by TCRdb on the 5' RACE reads, yielding one entry per CDR3 protein. Found here are about 320,000 distinct CDR3 sequences, 3.5% to 4.5% of them singletons; the top ten hold 19%. This sample was included in a study of T cells after yellow fever vaccination. There are 14 residues in the CDR3. The germline V and J ends were trimmed by 6 bases and 5 bases, with 16 bases remaining between them. Germline-derived CDR1 and CDR2 are MNHEY and SVGEGT.

The V call is TRBV6-2 or TRBV6-3, the J call TRBJ1-1; TRBD1 is a possible D gene (5 bases). The sample consisted of PBMCs, taken 15 days after the yellow fever booster vaccination. This receptor was taken from a young man who received the YFV17D yellow fever vaccine. CDR3 sequence reads: CASRLQERGTEAFF. The CDR3 coding sequence is TGTGCCAGCAGACTCCAGGAGAGGGGAACTGAAGCTTTCTTT.